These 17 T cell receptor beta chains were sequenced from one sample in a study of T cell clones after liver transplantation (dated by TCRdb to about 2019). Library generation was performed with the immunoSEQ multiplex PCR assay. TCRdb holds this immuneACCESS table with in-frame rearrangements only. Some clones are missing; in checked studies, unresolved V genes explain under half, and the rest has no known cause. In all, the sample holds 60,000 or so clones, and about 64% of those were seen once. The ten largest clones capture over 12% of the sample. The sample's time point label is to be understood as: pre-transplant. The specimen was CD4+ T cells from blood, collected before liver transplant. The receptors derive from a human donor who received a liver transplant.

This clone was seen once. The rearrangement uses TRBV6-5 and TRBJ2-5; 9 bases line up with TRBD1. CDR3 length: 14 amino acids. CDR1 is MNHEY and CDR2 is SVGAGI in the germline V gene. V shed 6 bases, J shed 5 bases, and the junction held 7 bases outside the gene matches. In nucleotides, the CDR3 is TGTGCCAGCAGGACACCGACAGGGGGGGAGACCCAGTACTTC. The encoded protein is CASRTPTGGETQYF.

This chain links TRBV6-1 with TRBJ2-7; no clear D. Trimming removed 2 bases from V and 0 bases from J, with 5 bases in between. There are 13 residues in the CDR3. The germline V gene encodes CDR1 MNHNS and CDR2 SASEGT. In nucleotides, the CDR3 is TGTGCCAGCAGTGAACAACTCTCCTACGAGCAGTACTTC. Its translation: CASSEQLSYEQYF.

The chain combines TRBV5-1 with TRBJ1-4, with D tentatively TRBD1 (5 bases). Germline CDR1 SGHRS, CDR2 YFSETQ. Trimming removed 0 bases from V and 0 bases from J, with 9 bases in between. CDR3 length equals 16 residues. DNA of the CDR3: TGCGCCAGCAGCTTGGGGACACAGACAACTAATGAAAAACTGTTTTTT. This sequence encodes CASSLGTQTTNEKLFF.

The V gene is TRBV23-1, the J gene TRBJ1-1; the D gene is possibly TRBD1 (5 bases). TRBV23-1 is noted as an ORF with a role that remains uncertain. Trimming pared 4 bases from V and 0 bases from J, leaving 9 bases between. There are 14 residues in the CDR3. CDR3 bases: TGCGCCAGCAGTCGTGGGGGGGTGAACACTGAAGCTTTCTTT. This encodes CASSRGGVNTEAFF.

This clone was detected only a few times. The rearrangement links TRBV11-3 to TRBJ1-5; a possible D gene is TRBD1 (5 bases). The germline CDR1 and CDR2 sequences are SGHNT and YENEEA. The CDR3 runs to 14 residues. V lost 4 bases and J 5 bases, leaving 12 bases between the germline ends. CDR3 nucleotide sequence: TGTGCCAGCAGCTCAGGGTTACGGCATCAGCCCCAGCATTTT. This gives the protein CASSSGLRHQPQHF.

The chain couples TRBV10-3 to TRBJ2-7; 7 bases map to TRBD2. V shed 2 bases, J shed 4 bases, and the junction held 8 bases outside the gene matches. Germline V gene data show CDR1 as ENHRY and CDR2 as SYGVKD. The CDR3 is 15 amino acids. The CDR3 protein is CAISEEEAGRYEQYF. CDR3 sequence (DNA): TGTGCCATCAGTGAGGAGGAGGCCGGGAGGTACGAGCAGTACTTC.

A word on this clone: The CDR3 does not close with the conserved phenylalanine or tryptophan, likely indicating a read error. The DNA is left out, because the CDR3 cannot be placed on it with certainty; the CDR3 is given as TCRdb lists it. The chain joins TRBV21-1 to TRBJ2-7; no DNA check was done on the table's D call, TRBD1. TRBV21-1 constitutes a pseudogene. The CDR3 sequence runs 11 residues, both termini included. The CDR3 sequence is CASSPPRDITL.

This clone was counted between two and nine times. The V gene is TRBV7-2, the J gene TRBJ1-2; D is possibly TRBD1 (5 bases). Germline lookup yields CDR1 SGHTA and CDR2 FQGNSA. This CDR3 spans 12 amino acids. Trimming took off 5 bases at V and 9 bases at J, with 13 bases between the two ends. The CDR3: CASSGTGLSYTF. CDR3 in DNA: TGTGCCAGCAGCGGGACTGGGCTGAGCTACACCTTC.

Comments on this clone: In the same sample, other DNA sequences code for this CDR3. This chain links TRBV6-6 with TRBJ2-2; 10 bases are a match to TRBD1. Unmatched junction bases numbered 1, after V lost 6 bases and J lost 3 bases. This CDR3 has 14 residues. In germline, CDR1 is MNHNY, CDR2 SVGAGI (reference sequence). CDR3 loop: CASRGTGDTGELFF. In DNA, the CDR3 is TGTGCCAGCAGGGGGACAGGGGACACCGGGGAGCTGTTTTTT.

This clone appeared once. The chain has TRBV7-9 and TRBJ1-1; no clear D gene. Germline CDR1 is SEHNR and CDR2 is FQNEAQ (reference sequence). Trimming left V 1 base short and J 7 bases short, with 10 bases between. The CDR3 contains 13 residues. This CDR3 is CASSLVGGIEAFF. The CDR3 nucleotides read TGTGCCAGCAGCTTAGTCGGCGGGATTGAAGCTTTCTTT.

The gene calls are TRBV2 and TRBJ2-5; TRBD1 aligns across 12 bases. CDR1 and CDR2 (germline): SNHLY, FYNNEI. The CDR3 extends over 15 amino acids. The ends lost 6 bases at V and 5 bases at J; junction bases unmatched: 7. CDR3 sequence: CASRSGTGGMETQYF. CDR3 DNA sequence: TGTGCCAGCAGGAGCGGGACAGGGGGCATGGAGACCCAGTACTTC.

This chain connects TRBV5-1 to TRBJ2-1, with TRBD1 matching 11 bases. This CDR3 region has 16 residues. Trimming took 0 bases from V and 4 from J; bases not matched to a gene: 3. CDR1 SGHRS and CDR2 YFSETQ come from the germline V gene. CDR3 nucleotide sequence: TGCGCCAGCAGCTTGGGGGACAGGGGGTTATACAATGAGCAGTTCTTC. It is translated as CASSLGDRGLYNEQFF.

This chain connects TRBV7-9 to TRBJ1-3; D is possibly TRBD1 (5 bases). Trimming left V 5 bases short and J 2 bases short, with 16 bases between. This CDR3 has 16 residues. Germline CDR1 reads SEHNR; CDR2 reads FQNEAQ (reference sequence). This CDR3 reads CASSPFDRGTGNTIYF. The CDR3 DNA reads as TGTGCCAGCAGCCCCTTCGACAGAGGCACTGGAAACACCATATATTTT.

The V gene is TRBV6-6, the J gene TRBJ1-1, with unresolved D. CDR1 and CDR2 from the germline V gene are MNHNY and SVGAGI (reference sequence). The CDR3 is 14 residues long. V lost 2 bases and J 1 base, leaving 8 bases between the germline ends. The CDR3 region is CASSYPQENTEAFF. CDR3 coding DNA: TGTGCCAGCAGTTACCCTCAGGAGAACACTGAAGCTTTCTTT.

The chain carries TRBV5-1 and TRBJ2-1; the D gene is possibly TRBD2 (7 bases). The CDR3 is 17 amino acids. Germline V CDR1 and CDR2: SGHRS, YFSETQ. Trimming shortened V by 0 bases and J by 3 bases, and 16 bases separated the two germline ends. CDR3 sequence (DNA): TGCGCCAGCAGCTTGGGTAGGACGGGGGGCTACTACAATGAGCAGTTCTTC. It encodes CASSLGRTGGYYNEQFF.

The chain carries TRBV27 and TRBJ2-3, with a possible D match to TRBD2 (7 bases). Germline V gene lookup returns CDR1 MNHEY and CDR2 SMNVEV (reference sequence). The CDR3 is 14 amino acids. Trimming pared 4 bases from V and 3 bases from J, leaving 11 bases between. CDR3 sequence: CASSWGGRTDTQYF. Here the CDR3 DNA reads TGTGCCAGCAGTTGGGGGGGCAGAACAGATACGCAGTATTTT.

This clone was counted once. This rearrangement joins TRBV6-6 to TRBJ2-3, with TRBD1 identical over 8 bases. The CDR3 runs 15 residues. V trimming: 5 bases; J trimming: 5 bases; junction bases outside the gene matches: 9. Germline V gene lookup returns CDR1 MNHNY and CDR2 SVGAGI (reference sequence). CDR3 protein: CASSGGQGGRDTQYF. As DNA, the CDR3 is TGTGCCAGCAGTGGAGGACAGGGAGGAAGAGATACGCAGTATTTT.